These 11 T cell receptor beta chains came from one sample sequenced in a study of blood T cell repertoires in COVID-19. Sequencing was performed with immunoSEQ multiplex PCR; in TCRdb, only in-frame clones are kept and a portion is missing. The sample lists approximately 350,000 clones, about 90% occurring once. Sequenced sample: PBMCs or T cells enriched from blood (not recorded which). These receptor sequences come from a woman younger than 45 who had recovered from COVID-19.

V and J are TRBV2 and TRBJ1-5; possible D gene TRBD1, 6 bases. Trimming pared 6 bases from V and 2 bases from J, leaving 14 bases between. Germline V gives CDR1 SNHLY, CDR2 FYNNEI. This CDR3 contains 15 residues. The CDR3 DNA reads TGTGCCAGCAGCATGGGGGCGGCGGGCAATCAGCCCCAGCATTTT. Protein sequence: CASSMGAAGNQPQHF.

The rearrangement uses TRBV10-3 and TRBJ2-7, with D possibly matching TRBD1 (6 bases). CDR1 is ENHRY, CDR2 SYGVKD, per germline. The ends were cut back, 6 bases at V and 2 bases at J, with 20 bases in the middle. This CDR3 has 16 residues. This chain's CDR3 is CAISQPQGSGTYEQYF. CDR3 coding DNA: TGTGCCATCAGCCAACCTCAGGGGAGTGGGACCTACGAGCAGTACTTC.

The CDR3 reads CASSQGTGSDTEAFF. The CDR3 region has the DNA TGTGCCAGCAGTCAAGGGACCGGGAGTGATACTGAAGCTTTCTTT. The V and J genes are TRBV7-3 and TRBJ1-1; tentative D call: TRBD1 (5 bases). Between the trimmed V and J ends, which lost 6 bases and 5 bases, there was a span of 19 bases. The CDR3 loop spans 15 amino acids. Germline V gene lookup returns CDR1 SGHTA and CDR2 FQGTGA. Full variable domain (outside the CDR3, taken from reference TRBV7-3 and TRBJ1-1): GAGVSQTPSNKVTEKGKYVELRCDPISGHTALYWYRQSLGQGPEFLIYFQGTGAADDSGLPNDRFFAVRPEGSVSTLKIQRTERGDSAVYLCASSQGTGSDTEAFFGQGTRLTVV.

V usage is TRBV6-5 and J usage is TRBJ1-6; D gene ambiguous. This CDR3 has 11 residues. The V gene's germline CDR1 is MNHEY and CDR2 SVGAGI. V lost 6 bases, J lost 14 bases, and 11 bases lay in between. The DNA of the CDR3 is TGTGCCAGCAGGGATTGGGAGACCCTCCACTTT. Amino acid sequence: CASRDWETLHF.

For the CDR3, the DNA is TGTGCCAGCTCTCCCGACACCTACGGGAATAATTCACCCCTCCACTTT. Amino acid sequence: CASSPDTYGNNSPLHF. This chain uses TRBV18 with TRBJ1-6; no clear D. This CDR3 contains 16 residues. Germline values: CDR1 KGHSH, CDR2 LQKENI. The V gene lost 6 bases and the J gene lost 5 bases, with 17 bases spanning the gap.

V and J are TRBV27 and TRBJ1-1; D gene ambiguous. The V end was cut by 4 bases, the J end by 2 bases, with 8 bases between. The CDR3 covers 13 residues. In germline, CDR1 is MNHEY, CDR2 SMNVEV (reference sequence). Here the CDR3 DNA reads TGTGCCAGCAGTTACACCCCAAACACTGAAGCTTTCTTT. Amino acid sequence: CASSYTPNTEAFF.

CDR3 loop: CATSRPPGTQDYTGELFF. CDR3 sequence (DNA): TGTGCCACCAGCAGACCCCCCGGGACACAGGATTACACCGGGGAGCTGTTTTTT. This chain connects TRBV15 to TRBJ2-2; possible D gene TRBD1, 6 bases. The CDR3 is 18 amino acids. Trimming stripped 2 bases from V and 3 bases from J, with 19 bases between. CDR1 is LNHNV, CDR2 YYDKDF, per germline (reference sequence).

The DNA for the CDR3 is TGTGCCACCCGGGACAGGGGTGGTCAGCCCCAGCATTTT. Translation: CATRDRGGQPQHF. The chain is built from TRBV19 and TRBJ1-5; the match to TRBD1 covers 10 bases. CDR1 LNHDA and CDR2 SQIVND come from the germline V gene (reference sequence). V was pared by 10 bases and J by 6 bases, with 6 bases of the junction left unmatched. The CDR3 runs 13 residues.

The chain has TRBV5-4 and TRBJ2-5, with 7 bases that match TRBD2. The germline gives CDR1 SGHNT, CDR2 YYREEE (reference sequence). Trimming cost V 2 bases and J 3 bases; bases outside gene matches: 7. CDR3 size: 15 residues. The CDR3 DNA reads as TGTGCCAGCAGCTTCTTAACGGCGGGAGAAGAGACCCAGTACTTC. The encoded protein is CASSFLTAGEETQYF.

The V and J genes are TRBV28 and TRBJ1-1; 9 nucleotides align to TRBD1. Germline-derived CDR1 and CDR2 are MDHEN and SYDVKM. The CDR3 covers 13 residues. The junction had 6 bases not matched to a gene; V was cut back by 5 bases and J by 8 bases. The CDR3: CASSGGQGWEAFF. The CDR3, as DNA: TGTGCCAGCAGTGGGGGACAGGGTTGGGAAGCTTTCTTT. Full variable domain (outside the CDR3, taken from reference TRBV28 and TRBJ1-1): DVKVTQSSRYLVKRTGEKVFLECVQDMDHENMFWYRQDPGLGLRLIYFSYDVKMKEKGDIPEGYSVSREKKERFSLILESASTNQTSMYLCASSGGQGWEAFFGQGTRLTVV.

The chain joins TRBV6-1 to TRBJ2-3, with D possibly being TRBD1 (6 bases). V dropped 0 bases and J dropped 2 bases, with 12 bases sitting between them. Looked up from germline, CDR1 is MNHNS and CDR2 is SASEGT. The CDR3 covers 16 residues. CDR3 nucleotides: TGTGCCAGCAGTGAAGCCTTCGGACAGTTCACAGATACGCAGTATTTT. This translates into CASSEAFGQFTDTQYF.